What follows are 21 T cell receptor beta chains derived from one specimen sequenced in a study of blood T cell repertoires in COVID-19. The method was immunoSEQ multiplex PCR; TCRdb's version includes in-frame clones alone and lacks a portion of them. The sample has about 90,000 clones, approximately 77% seen once. The sample comprised peripheral blood. Receptors originate from a woman at least 80 years old with acute or convalescent COVID-19.

This chain joins TRBV7-2 and TRBJ2-5, with 7 bases identical to TRBD1. V lost 5 bases and J lost 2; bases outside the gene matches: 2. CDR3 length: 13 amino acids. Per germline, CDR1 SGHTA and CDR2 FQGNSA. The CDR3 protein is CASSRDRQETQYF. Written as DNA, the CDR3 is TGTGCCAGCAGCCGGGACAGACAAGAGACCCAGTACTTC.

The V call is TRBV12-3 or TRBV12-4, the J call TRBJ2-1, with D unresolved. Trimming left V 3 bases short and J 4 bases short, with 7 bases between. The CDR3 is 13 amino acids. CDR3 sequence (DNA): TGTGCCAGCAGTTTCTCCAGGTACAATGAGCAGTTCTTC. Residues: CASSFSRYNEQFF.

This clone appeared a single time. This chain connects TRBV29-1 to TRBJ2-1; D possibly corresponds to TRBD1 (6 bases). Per germline, CDR1 SQVTM and CDR2 ANQGSEA. The CDR3 contains 12 residues. With 7 bases removed from V and 7 bases from J, the gap between germline ends came to 14 bases. Here the CDR3 reads CSAWDTRNEQFF. DNA for the CDR3: TGCAGCGCCTGGGACACCCGAAATGAGCAGTTCTTC.

Points on this clone: This same CDR3 is encoded by further DNA sequences in the sample. The J gene is TRBJ2-7, the V gene TRBV5-1, with 7 positions matching TRBD2. The CDR3 contains 13 residues. J was trimmed by 1 base and V by 2 bases; bases with no gene match: 0. From germline, CDR1 is SGHRS and CDR2 YFSETQ. CDR3 DNA sequence: TGCGCCAGCAGCTTTAGCGGGTCCTACGAGCAGTACTTC. This codes for CASSFSGSYEQYF.

This chain links TRBV5-4 with TRBJ2-7; D remains ambiguous. V lost 4 bases and J 3 bases, leaving 14 bases between the germline ends. Looked up from germline, CDR1 is SGHNT and CDR2 is YYREEE (reference sequence). The CDR3 has 14 amino acids. For the CDR3, the DNA is TGTGCCAGCAGCCCCCAACCCCGAGGCTACGAGCAGTACTTC. Its protein is CASSPQPRGYEQYF.

The J gene is TRBJ1-5, the V gene TRBV5-5; the D gene is possibly TRBD1 (6 bases). The germline V gene encodes CDR1 SGHKS and CDR2 YYEKEE (reference sequence). Trimming removed 4 bases at V and 0 bases at J, with 14 bases between. This CDR3 has 16 residues. CDR3 loop: CASSPAPGDSNQPQHF. In nucleotides, the CDR3 is TGTGCCAGCAGCCCCGCCCCAGGGGATAGCAATCAGCCCCAGCATTTT.

This chain joins TRBV6-5 and TRBJ2-1; D gene uncertain. The CDR3 sequence is 13 residues long. The V gene's germline CDR1 is MNHEY and CDR2 SVGAGI. Trimming removed 6 bases from V and 1 base from J, with 7 bases in between. The CDR3 is CASRRLSYNEQFF. The CDR3, as DNA: TGTGCCAGCAGGCGGCTTTCCTACAATGAGCAGTTCTTC.

The chain is built from TRBV9 and TRBJ2-5; D gene uncertain. The ends were cut back, 0 bases at V and 2 bases at J, with 8 bases in the middle. The CDR3 is made up of 14 amino acids. CDR1 and CDR2 from the germline V gene are SGDLS and YYNGEE. The CDR3 nucleotides are TGTGCCAGCAGCGTAGGGGTACAGCAAGAGACCCAGTACTTC. Translation: CASSVGVQQETQYF.

CDR3 coding DNA: TGTGCCAGCCGGACTAGCGGGGGGGCCTACGAGCAGTACTTC. Translated: CASRTSGGAYEQYF. The rearrangement joins TRBV3-1 (or the pseudogene TRBV3-2) to TRBJ2-7; 15 positions agree with TRBD2. Per the germline V gene, CDR1 is LGHDT and CDR2 is YNNKEL (reference sequence). This CDR3 spans 14 amino acids. The ends lost 8 bases at V and 2 bases at J; junction bases unmatched: 1.

The table lists this clone with a few counts. The chain has TRBV24-1 and TRBJ2-7, with no clear D. CDR1 KGHDR and CDR2 SFDVKD come from the germline V gene. V dropped 9 bases and J dropped 7 bases, with 6 bases sitting between them. The CDR3 is made up of 9 amino acids. As DNA, the CDR3 is TGTGCCACCGACGGGGAGCAGTACTTC. This codes for CATDGEQYF.

This clone was observed a handful of times. The rearrangement links TRBV29-1 to TRBJ1-1; a weak D match, TRBD1 (6 bases). Trimming took 6 bases from V and 2 from J, leaving 10 bases between them. The germline gives CDR1 SQVTM, CDR2 ANQGSEA. This CDR3 spans 12 amino acids. The CDR3 sequence is CSVRQENTEAFF. In DNA, the CDR3 is TGCAGCGTCCGACAGGAAAACACTGAAGCTTTCTTT.

The chain uses TRBV6-6 and TRBJ1-3; D might be TRBD1 (5 bases). Germline V lookup: CDR1 MNHNY, CDR2 SVGAGI (reference sequence). The ends were cut back, 2 bases at V and 4 bases at J, with 15 bases in the middle. The CDR3 is 16 amino acids. The CDR3 bases are TGTGCCAGCAGTTACCCCTGGGGGGTTGAAGGAAACACCATATATTTT. It translates to CASSYPWGVEGNTIYF.

This clone has only a few counts. The genes are TRBV27 and TRBJ2-5, with 8 bases lining up with TRBD2. Germline CDR1 is MNHEY and CDR2 is SMNVEV (reference sequence). This CDR3 comprises 15 residues. J was trimmed by 7 bases and V by 7 bases; bases with no gene match: 14. CDR3 DNA sequence: TGTGCCAGCACCCCCGGGACTAGGGGGTTAGGGACCCAGTACTTC. The encoded protein is CASTPGTRGLGTQYF.

The CDR3 region has the DNA TGCGCCAGCAGCTTGACAGGGGACACCGGGGAGCTGTTTTTT. The encoded protein is CASSLTGDTGELFF. This chain uses TRBV5-1 with TRBJ2-2; TRBD1 aligns across 7 bases. This CDR3 comprises 14 residues. CDR1 SGHRS and CDR2 YFSETQ come from the germline V gene. V trimming: 1 base; J trimming: 3 bases; junction bases outside the gene matches: 0.

This chain connects TRBV3-1 (or the pseudogene TRBV3-2) to TRBJ1-6; D call uncertain. Trimming left V 0 bases short and J 3 bases short, with 9 bases between. Germline V gene data show CDR1 as LGHDT and CDR2 as YNNKEL (reference sequence). This CDR3 has 16 amino acids. CDR3 region: CASSQDGVNYNSPLHF. The CDR3 DNA follows: TGTGCCAGCAGCCAAGATGGAGTAAACTATAATTCACCCCTCCACTTT.

The genes are TRBV18 and TRBJ1-2; TRBD1 agrees at 8 bases. The CDR3 runs to 13 residues. J was trimmed by 6 bases and V by 4 bases; bases with no gene match: 4. The germline gives CDR1 KGHSH, CDR2 LQKENI. The CDR3 sequence: CASSQDRVNGYTF. CDR3 coding DNA: TGTGCCAGCTCACAGGACAGGGTGAATGGCTACACCTTC.

The gene calls are TRBV5-4 and TRBJ2-2; 9 bases align to TRBD1. The CDR3 is 16 amino acids. The germline V gene encodes CDR1 SGHNT and CDR2 YYREEE (reference sequence). V was pared by 4 bases and J by 0 bases, with 4 bases of the junction left unmatched. The CDR3 nucleotides read TGTGCCAGCAGCCCGGGACAGGGTACGAACACCGGGGAGCTGTTTTTT. Protein sequence: CASSPGQGTNTGELFF.

V is TRBV7-2 and J is TRBJ2-1; possibly TRBD2 for D (6 bases). Germline-derived CDR1 and CDR2 are SGHTA and FQGNSA. V lost 8 bases and J lost 4, with 15 bases in between. The CDR3 loop spans 14 amino acids. The CDR3 DNA follows: TGTGCCAGCGGACCGGGGGTAGGATACAATGAGCAGTTCTTC. Its translation: CASGPGVGYNEQFF.

V usage is TRBV11-2 and J usage is TRBJ2-3; TRBD2 might be the D (7 bases). Germline CDR1 SGHAT, CDR2 FQNNGV. Trimming removed 8 bases from V and 2 bases from J, with 17 bases in between. CDR3 size: 15 residues. CDR3 sequence (DNA): TGTGCCAGCGGTCGCGGGGGCGCCCCCACAGATACGCAGTATTTT. Amino acid sequence: CASGRGGAPTDTQYF.

The chain links TRBV10-3 to TRBJ2-7; 13 nucleotides match TRBD2. This CDR3 has 15 amino acids. CDR1 is ENHRY and CDR2 is SYGVKD in the germline V gene. V lost 4 bases, J lost 3 bases, and 3 bases stayed unmatched. The CDR3 DNA sequence: TGTGCCATCAGTGGTGGGACTAGCGGGATCTACGAGCAGTACTTC. It codes for CAISGGTSGIYEQYF.

The count of this clone is one. The chain links TRBV18 to TRBJ1-2; D perhaps matches TRBD1 (6 bases). The CDR3 loop spans 15 amino acids. The germline V gene has CDR1 KGHSH and CDR2 LQKENI. V lost 6 bases and J lost 0, with 14 bases in between. CDR3 region: CASSQRQDTNYGYTF. Here the CDR3 DNA reads TGTGCCAGCTCCCAAAGACAGGACACTAACTATGGCTACACCTTC.